The T cell receptor beta chain described here comes from a study of cytomegalovirus exposure and HLA in healthy donors. CDR3 length equals 13 residues. Germline V lookup: CDR1 MNHEY, CDR2 SMNVEV (reference sequence). V gave up 10 bases and J gave up 7 bases; unmatched junction bases: 10. Use of 60 Vbeta and 13 Jbeta primers characterized the PCR. Some clones are missing from TCRdb's copy, which holds only in-frame ones; the method was immunoSEQ multiplex PCR. The ten top clones account for 15% to 20%, within a sample of over 55,000 clones. Donors showed nominal health when sampled, although they likely had unrecorded immune exposures. Whole-study findings and limits: As a later analysis revealed, most CMV-associated TCR beta chains appeared HLA-restricted.

A word on this clone: As yet, its antigen is unknown.

What was sequenced was PBMCs. The V and J genes are TRBV27 and TRBJ1-1, with TRBD1 matching over 9 bases. The TCR was taken from a boy younger than 18 in good health and CMV-seronegative. CDR3 amino acids: CATQGTGTLEAFF. Written as DNA, the CDR3 is TGTGCCACCCAAGGGACAGGGACGCTTGAAGCTTTCTTT.